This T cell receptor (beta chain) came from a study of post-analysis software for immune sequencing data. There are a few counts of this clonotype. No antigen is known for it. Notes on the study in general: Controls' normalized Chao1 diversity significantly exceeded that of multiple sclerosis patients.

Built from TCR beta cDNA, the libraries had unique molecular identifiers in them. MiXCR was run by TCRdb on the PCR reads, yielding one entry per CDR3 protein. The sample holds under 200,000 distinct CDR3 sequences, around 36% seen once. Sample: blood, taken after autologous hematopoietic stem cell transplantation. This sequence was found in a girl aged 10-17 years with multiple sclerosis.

The CDR3 DNA follows: TGCAGCGTTCGGGAACTAGCGGGACTACCGAATGAGCAGTTCTTC. Amino acid sequence: CSVRELAGLPNEQFF. This chain links TRBV29-1 with TRBJ2-1; 10 bases fit TRBD2. CDR1 is SQVTM and CDR2 is ANQGSEA in the germline V gene. The CDR3 has 15 amino acids. Germline trimming cut 5 bases from V and 7 bases from J; bases unmatched to any gene: 11.